The 8 T cell receptor beta chains listed next were all sequenced from one sample in a study of T cells in tumors after PD-1 blockade. Clones were read by immunoSEQ multiplex PCR, and TCRdb kept only the in-frame ones, dropping some. The table includes tens of thousands of clones, 74% detected once. Sequencing was performed on PBMCs, taken after anti-PD-1 treatment. The receptors were gathered from a human donor with basal cell carcinoma.

The chain joins TRBV28 to TRBJ1-1, with 9 nucleotides matching TRBD1. V lost 7 bases and J lost 3; bases outside the gene matches: 6. In germline, CDR1 is MDHEN, CDR2 SYDVKM. CDR3 length: 14 amino acids. CDR3 sequence: CASISNRGHTEAFF. The CDR3 DNA is TGTGCCAGCATATCTAACAGGGGGCACACTGAAGCTTTCTTT.

This chain uses TRBV6-5 with TRBJ1-2, with 9 bases fitting TRBD1. Germline assignment: CDR1 MNHEY and CDR2 SVGAGI. CDR3 length: 15 amino acids. V lost 5 bases and J lost 7; bases outside the gene matches: 11. The CDR3: CASSRGQGAPLGYTF. The CDR3 bases are TGTGCCAGCAGTAGGGGACAGGGAGCCCCTCTTGGCTACACCTTC.

The rearrangement uses TRBV5-4 and TRBJ2-2; 8 bases line up with TRBD1. CDR1 is SGHNT, CDR2 YYREEE, per germline (reference sequence). The junction had 3 bases not matched to a gene; V was cut back by 4 bases and J by 1 base. The CDR3 totals 15 residues. CDR3 in DNA: TGTGCCAGCAGCCCGACAGGGGAGAACACCGGGGAGCTGTTTTTT. This encodes CASSPTGENTGELFF.

The chain carries TRBV10-3 and TRBJ1-6, with TRBD1 matching over 7 bases. The junction had 3 bases not matched to a gene; V was cut back by 2 bases and J by 5 bases. Germline CDR1 is ENHRY and CDR2 is SYGVKD. This CDR3 region has 15 residues. The CDR3 DNA reads as TGTGCCATCAGTGAGACGACAGGGCATAATTCACCCCTCCACTTT. Protein product: CAISETTGHNSPLHF.

This clone appeared once. The rearrangement joins TRBV11-3 to TRBJ2-3, with D perhaps matching TRBD1 (5 bases). Germline V gene lookup returns CDR1 SGHNT and CDR2 YENEEA. Trimming removed 1 base at V and 6 bases at J, with 29 bases between. The CDR3 is made up of 20 amino acids. The CDR3 protein is CASSLGTRPNLQNKADTQYF. The CDR3 nucleotides are TGTGCCAGCAGCTTAGGGACAAGGCCCAACCTACAGAACAAAGCGGATACGCAGTATTTT. Based on the CDR3 plus reference TRBV11-3 and TRBJ2-3, the full variable domain is EAGVVQSPRYKIIEKKQPVAFWCNPISGHNTLYWYLQNLGQGPELLIRYENEEAVDDSQLPKDRFSAERLKGVDSTLKIQPAELGDSAVYLCASSLGTRPNLQNKADTQYFGPGTRLTVL.

The chain joins TRBV15 to TRBJ1-1, with D hard to call. The germline V gene has CDR1 LNHNV and CDR2 YYDKDF (reference sequence). The CDR3 is 14 residues long. Deletions cut 0 bases from V and 0 bases from J, with 5 bases between. The CDR3 region is CATSRDTMNTEAFF. The CDR3 DNA reads as TGTGCCACCAGCAGAGATACGATGAACACTGAAGCTTTCTTT. Combining the CDR3 with reference TRBV15 and TRBJ1-1 gives the whole variable domain DAMVIQNPRYQVTQFGKPVTLSCSQTLNHNVMYWYQQKSSQAPKLLFHYYDKDFNNEADTPDNFQSRRPNTSFCFLDIRSPGLGDTAMYLCATSRDTMNTEAFFGQGTRLTVV.

V usage is TRBV9 and J usage is TRBJ2-3; unclear D gene. This CDR3 has 14 residues. Trimming stripped 0 bases from V and 3 bases from J, with 8 bases between. Germline V gives CDR1 SGDLS, CDR2 YYNGEE. CDR3: CASSVAPGTDTQYF. CDR3 nucleotides: TGTGCCAGCAGCGTAGCGCCAGGAACAGATACGCAGTATTTT.

This chain connects TRBV13 to TRBJ1-6; D not resolved. The germline gives CDR1 PRHDT, CDR2 FYEKMQ (reference sequence). Deletions cut 5 bases from V and 5 bases from J, with 4 bases between. The CDR3 sequence is 12 residues long. The CDR3 here is CASSLNNSPLHF. CDR3 DNA sequence: TGTGCCAGCAGCCTGAATAATTCACCCCTCCACTTT.